Here is one TCR beta chain with its context. Original methodology: Estimates of nucleated cell counts were drawn from the amplification of reference gene primers. This table comes from immunoSEQ multiplex PCR, and its TCRdb copy is limited to in-frame clones, with some not included. Clone size and the V and J calls come from that table; the DNA yielded D and trimming. The repertoire holds 200,000 or so clones, with approximately 80% as singletons. The CDR3 consists of 14 residues. Trimming took off 2 bases at V and 3 bases at J, with 9 bases between the two ends. The germline V gene encodes CDR1 SGHTA and CDR2 FQGNSA. The source of the sample is a study of blood T cell repertoires in COVID-19. Study at large: Sites across the United States, Italy and Spain contributed samples from acute and convalescent COVID-19. In each case, the material was cDNA or gDNA derived from T cells, B-cell-depleted T cells, or PBMCs.

The chain employs TRBV7-2 and TRBJ2-3; a weak D match, TRBD2 (6 bases). This TCR derives from a human donor with acute or convalescent COVID-19. The donor label of this sample is uncertain. Sequencing was performed on peripheral blood. DNA for the CDR3: TGTGCCAGCAGCTTAACGGGAGTTACAGATACGCAGTATTTT. Its protein product is CASSLTGVTDTQYF.